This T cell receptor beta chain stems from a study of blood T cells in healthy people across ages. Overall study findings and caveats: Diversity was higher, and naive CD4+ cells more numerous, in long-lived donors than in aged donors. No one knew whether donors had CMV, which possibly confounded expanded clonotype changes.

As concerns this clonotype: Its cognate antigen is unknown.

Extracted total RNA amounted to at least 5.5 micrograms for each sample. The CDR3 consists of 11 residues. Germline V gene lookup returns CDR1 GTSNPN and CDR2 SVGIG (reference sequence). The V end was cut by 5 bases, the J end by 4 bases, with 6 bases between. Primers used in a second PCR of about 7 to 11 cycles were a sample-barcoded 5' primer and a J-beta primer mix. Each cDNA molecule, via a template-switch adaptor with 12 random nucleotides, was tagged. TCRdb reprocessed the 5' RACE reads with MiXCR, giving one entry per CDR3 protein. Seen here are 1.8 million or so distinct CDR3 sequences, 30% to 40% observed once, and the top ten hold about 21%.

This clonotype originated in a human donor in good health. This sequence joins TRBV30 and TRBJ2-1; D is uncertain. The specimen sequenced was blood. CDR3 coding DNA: TGTGCCTGGTTCGCTTACAATGAGCAGTTCTTC. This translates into CAWFAYNEQFF.